This T cell receptor beta chain was retrieved from a study of OX40 agonist ivuxolimab in advanced cancers. Whole-study context: Hepatocellular carcinoma, melanoma, renal cell or head and neck cancer occurred in dose-escalation patients.

Sequencing was performed with immunoSEQ multiplex PCR; in TCRdb, only in-frame clones are kept and a portion is missing. The sample consists of roughly 41,000 clones, approximately 86% of them appearing once. Looked up from germline, CDR1 is SGHTA and CDR2 is FQGTGA. CDR3 length: 18 amino acids. V lost 5 bases to trimming and J lost 0 bases; unmatched junction nucleotides: 6. Blood specimens came from baseline, cycle 4 day 1, and cycle 7 day 1. The chain links TRBV7-3 to TRBJ2-2; 13 nucleotides match TRBD2. The starting material was CD4+ or CD8+ T cells sorted from blood, obtained in a trial of the OX40 agonist ivuxolimab. The source is an adult with an advanced solid tumor such as melanoma, head and neck, liver or kidney cancer. CDR3 sequence: CASSPRLAGGSNTGELFF. CDR3 coding DNA: TGTGCCAGCAGCCCTAGACTAGCGGGGGGCTCGAACACCGGGGAGCTGTTTTTT.